Presented here are 25 T cell receptor beta chains from one specimen sequenced in a study of molecular identifiers for immune sequencing clone quantification. Via MiXCR, TCRdb re-called the PCR reads, giving one row per CDR3 protein. The sample shows about 630,000 distinct CDR3 sequences, roughly 23% of them seen only once. The sequenced sample consisted of naive CD8+ T cells from blood, with Jurkat cell RNA spiked in. Described subset: FACS-sorted CD8+CD4-CCR7+CD45RA+ naive T cells. The origin of the receptors is a human donor in good health. Some libraries in this study had Jurkat cell RNA spiked in.

In this sample, this clonotype turned up a few times. This chain uses TRBV4-3 with TRBJ2-3, with D unresolved. The V end was cut by 0 bases, the J end by 4 bases, with 8 bases between. CDR1 is LGHNA, CDR2 YSLEER, per germline. The CDR3 spans 14 residues. CDR3 sequence (DNA): TGCGCCAGCAGCCAAGACAATTGGGCAGATACGCAGTATTTT. Translation: CASSQDNWADTQYF.

Only a few counts were recorded for this clonotype. The chain combines TRBV12-3 or TRBV12-4 with TRBJ2-5, with TRBD1 matching 7 bases. The V gene end was trimmed by 5 bases and the J gene end by 5 bases; junction bases not matched to a gene: 14. The CDR3 runs to 16 residues. The CDR3 nucleotides are TGTGCCAGCAGTGATCTCCGGGACAGCGAAGGGGAGACCCAGTACTTC. Translating it yields CASSDLRDSEGETQYF.

There are many counts of this clonotype. The gene calls are TRBV28 and TRBJ2-7, with D possibly TRBD2 on 6 matching bases. There are 15 residues in the CDR3. CDR1 and CDR2 (germline): MDHEN, SYDVKM. Between the trimmed V and J ends, which lost 5 bases and 12 bases, there was a span of 26 bases. The CDR3 reads CASSLPSWGSEGLYF. The CDR3 nucleotides read TGTGCCAGCAGTCTACCCTCCTGGGGGTCGGAGGGTCTGTACTTC.

In this sample, this clonotype turned up a few times. This sequence joins TRBV3-1 and TRBJ1-5; D call uncertain. V shed 2 bases and J shed 3 bases, with 5 bases lying between them. The CDR3 is made up of 13 amino acids. Germline assignment: CDR1 LGHDT and CDR2 YNNKEL (reference sequence). DNA of the CDR3: TGTGCCAGCAGCCAACAGTTCAATCAGCCCCAGCATTTT. It translates to CASSQQFNQPQHF.

The chain joins TRBV30 to TRBJ2-7; 12 bases fit TRBD2. The ends lost 2 bases at V and 1 base at J; junction bases unmatched: 0. The germline V gene encodes CDR1 GTSNPN and CDR2 SVGIG (reference sequence). The CDR3 loop spans 14 amino acids. The chain's CDR3 is CAWSLAGGSYEQYF. For the CDR3, the DNA is TGTGCCTGGAGTCTAGCGGGAGGGTCCTACGAGCAGTACTTC.

The V call is TRBV20-1, the J call TRBJ1-4; D not certain. The CDR3 is made up of 16 amino acids. The germline V gene has CDR1 DFQATT and CDR2 SNEGSKA (reference sequence). Trimming took off 6 bases at V and 7 bases at J, with 24 bases between the two ends. CDR3 in amino acids: CSAPPGLGLRGEKLFF. CDR3 DNA: TGCAGTGCCCCCCCGGGTCTGGGCTTGAGAGGTGAAAAACTGTTTTTT.

This sequence joins TRBV27 and TRBJ2-6, with 7 bases that match TRBD2. Trimming cost V 7 bases and J 0 bases; bases outside gene matches: 6. Germline CDR1 and CDR2: MNHEY and SMNVEV (reference sequence). CDR3 length: 16 amino acids. In DNA form, the CDR3 reads TGTGCCAGCACCAGCGGGGTTAGCTCTGGGGCCAACGTCCTGACTTTC. Translating gives CASTSGVSSGANVLTF.

This chain joins TRBV2 and TRBJ2-7; 11 positions match TRBD2. CDR3 length equals 15 residues. Germline CDR1 reads SNHLY; CDR2 reads FYNNEI. Trimming at V came to 6 bases and at J to 3 bases, leaving 7 bases not matched to a gene. The CDR3 loop is CASRPTSGGNYEQYF. As DNA, the CDR3 is TGTGCCAGCAGACCAACTAGCGGGGGAAACTACGAGCAGTACTTC.

This clonotype has a count of ten or more. The chain couples TRBV7-9 to TRBJ2-7; D remains ambiguous. Trimming removed 2 bases from V and 6 bases from J, with 11 bases in between. Germline loops: CDR1 SEHNR, CDR2 FQNEAQ (reference sequence). The CDR3 sequence is 13 residues long. CDR3: CASSLTPEPEQYF. In DNA form, the CDR3 reads TGTGCCAGCAGCTTAACTCCGGAGCCCGAGCAGTACTTC.

This rearrangement joins TRBV18 to TRBJ2-3; D tentatively fits TRBD1 or TRBD2 (5 bases each). V was clipped by 4 bases and J by 4 bases, with 15 bases between them. The CDR3 runs to 15 residues. Germline CDR1 and CDR2: KGHSH and LQKENI. The CDR3 DNA reads TGTGCCAGCTCACTGGGACCGCCTAGCCCAGATACGCAGTATTTT. This codes for CASSLGPPSPDTQYF.

This clonotype was recorded a few times. The gene calls are TRBV6-5 and TRBJ2-3, with 8 bases lining up with TRBD2. The CDR3 has 14 residues. The V gene end was trimmed by 1 base and the J gene end by 8 bases; junction bases not matched to a gene: 5. Germline V gene lookup returns CDR1 MNHEY and CDR2 SVGAGI. Written as DNA, the CDR3 is TGTGCCAGCAGTTACTTTAGCGGGACTGGTACGCAGTATTTT. It yields the protein CASSYFSGTGTQYF.

CDR3 nucleotides: TGTGCCAGCAGCTCGCAGGGGGGGGGTTACACTGAAGCTTTCTTT. This encodes CASSSQGGGYTEAFF. The rearrangement uses TRBV6-5 and TRBJ1-1, with 7 bases fitting TRBD1. The germline V gene has CDR1 MNHEY and CDR2 SVGAGI. The CDR3 has 15 residues. V trimming: 6 bases; J trimming: 3 bases; junction bases outside the gene matches: 10.

The table lists this clonotype with a few counts. The chain employs TRBV6-5 and TRBJ1-1; D ambiguous. Germline CDR1 is MNHEY and CDR2 is SVGAGI. This CDR3 contains 14 residues. The germline V and J ends were trimmed by 6 bases and 2 bases, with 13 bases remaining between them. The CDR3 is CASSLRNFNTEAFF. In nucleotides, the CDR3 is TGTGCCAGCAGCCTAAGGAATTTTAACACTGAAGCTTTCTTT.

This clonotype was observed a few times. The rearrangement joins TRBV7-2 to TRBJ2-7; D gene ambiguous. V lost 1 base, J lost 6 bases, and 10 bases lay in between. The CDR3 totals 13 residues. Germline V CDR1 and CDR2: SGHTA, FQGNSA. In DNA, the CDR3 is TGTGCCAGCAGCTTAGGGTCCTGGAGCGAGCAGTACTTC. Translation: CASSLGSWSEQYF.

This clonotype has at least ten counts. The CDR3 nucleotides read TGTGCCAGCAGCCAAGGACCGGAGGGGTATGGCTACACCTTC. Protein: CASSQGPEGYGYTF. The chain has TRBV3-1 and TRBJ1-2; a weak D match, TRBD1 (5 bases). Germline V gene lookup returns CDR1 LGHDT and CDR2 YNNKEL (reference sequence). The CDR3 covers 14 residues. Trimming left V 1 base short and J 5 bases short, with 11 bases between. Filled out from reference TRBV3-1 and TRBJ1-2, the complete variable domain reads DTAVSQTPKYLVTQMGNDKSIKCEQNLGHDTMYWYKQDSKKFLKIMFSYNNKELIINETVPNRFSPKSPDKAHLNLHINSLELGDSAVYFCASSQGPEGYGYTFGSGTRLTVV.

The chain carries TRBV4-2 and TRBJ1-4; D not resolved. The CDR3 spans 13 residues. The ends were cut back, 4 bases at V and 8 bases at J, with 11 bases in the middle. Germline V CDR1 and CDR2: LGHNA, YNFKEQ. CDR3 loop: CASSREDLEKLFF. The CDR3, as DNA: TGTGCCAGCAGCCGCGAAGACCTGGAAAAACTGTTTTTT.

This clonotype occurred many times. This chain connects TRBV29-1 to TRBJ2-3; tentative D call: TRBD1 (6 bases). Trimming left V 3 bases short and J 0 bases short, with 10 bases between. The V gene's germline CDR1 is SQVTM and CDR2 ANQGSEA. The CDR3 is 14 amino acids. DNA for the CDR3: TGCAGCGTTGATTTAGGGGGTAGCACAGATACGCAGTATTTT. Its translation is CSVDLGGSTDTQYF.

Concerning this clonotype: The junction and the germline gene differ at one end; a read error may be behind it. This rearrangement joins TRBV12-3 or TRBV12-4 to TRBJ2-2; TRBD1 agrees at 8 bases. The CDR3 runs 14 residues. The CDR3 DNA reads as TGTGCCTGCAGTTACCGGACAGGGTTCGGGGAGCTGTTTTTT. This codes for CACSYRTGFGELFF.

The chain uses TRBV4-3 and TRBJ2-1; TRBD2 agrees at 13 bases. The CDR3 contains 18 residues. After removal of 0 bases from V and 7 bases from J, the junction contained 9 bases not matched to a gene. Germline V gene sequence: CDR1 LGHNA, CDR2 YSLEER. The CDR3 reads CASSQEPPTSGGGNEQFF. CDR3 bases: TGCGCCAGCAGCCAAGAACCCCCCACTAGCGGGGGGGGAAATGAGCAGTTCTTC.

This clonotype was seen many times. The chain is built from TRBV20-1 and TRBJ1-1; 7 nucleotides align to TRBD1. With 7 bases clipped from V and 5 bases from J, the junction kept 13 bases outside the gene matches. The CDR3 contains 14 residues. Germline CDR1 and CDR2: DFQATT and SNEGSKA (reference sequence). The CDR3 reads CSVPEGASWTEAFF. The DNA of the CDR3 is TGCAGTGTTCCGGAGGGGGCGAGTTGGACTGAAGCTTTCTTT.

In regard to this clonotype: Here the CDR3 omits its conserved ending phenylalanine or tryptophan, so a read error is the likely source. Written as DNA, the CDR3 is TGCAGTGCTAGAGATCGGTCTTACGAGCAGTACTCC. Amino acid sequence: CSARDRSYEQYS. J is TRBJ2-7 and V is TRBV20-1; D remains ambiguous. CDR1 is DFQATT and CDR2 is SNEGSKA in the germline V gene (reference sequence). The length of the CDR3 is 12 residues. V lost 0 bases, J lost 4 bases, and 7 bases lay in between.

In the case of this clonotype: This may come from a read error, since a much larger clone is one base off. The chain links TRBV2 to TRBJ2-3; 10 positions agree with TRBD2. The CDR3 is made up of 16 amino acids. The J segment lost 7 bases and the V segment lost 5 bases, leaving 12 bases of the junction unmatched. In germline, CDR1 is SNHLY, CDR2 FYNNEI. This CDR3 is CASSPRSAGGANTQYF. The CDR3 nucleotides are TGTGCCAGCAGTCCTCGTTCAGCGGGAGGGGCAAATACGCAGTATTTT.

This clonotype was recorded many times. The chain carries TRBV3-1 and TRBJ2-3; unclear D gene. V lost 0 bases to trimming and J lost 1 base, with 5 bases between them. The germline V gene encodes CDR1 LGHDT and CDR2 YNNKEL (reference sequence). The CDR3 is 14 amino acids. The CDR3 reads CASSQEWGTDTQYF. The CDR3 nucleotides read TGTGCCAGCAGCCAAGAGTGGGGCACAGATACGCAGTATTTT.

This clonotype was counted ten times or more. The V call is TRBV29-1, the J call TRBJ1-1; D is possibly TRBD1 (5 bases). V dropped 3 bases and J dropped 6 bases, with 5 bases sitting between them. The length of the CDR3 is 10 residues. Germline assignment: CDR1 SQVTM and CDR2 ANQGSEA. For the CDR3, the DNA is TGCAGCGTTGAGACAGCTGAAGCTTTCTTT. Protein: CSVETAEAFF.

This clonotype was found many times. In DNA form, the CDR3 reads TGCGCCAGCAGCCAAGTGGCGGCTAACAATCAGCCCCAGCATTTT. Encoded protein: CASSQVAANNQPQHF. The chain joins TRBV4-1 to TRBJ1-5; the D is unclear. CDR1 and CDR2 (germline): MGHRA, YSYEKL. The CDR3 has 15 amino acids. Trimming took 1 base from V and 3 from J, leaving 10 bases between them.